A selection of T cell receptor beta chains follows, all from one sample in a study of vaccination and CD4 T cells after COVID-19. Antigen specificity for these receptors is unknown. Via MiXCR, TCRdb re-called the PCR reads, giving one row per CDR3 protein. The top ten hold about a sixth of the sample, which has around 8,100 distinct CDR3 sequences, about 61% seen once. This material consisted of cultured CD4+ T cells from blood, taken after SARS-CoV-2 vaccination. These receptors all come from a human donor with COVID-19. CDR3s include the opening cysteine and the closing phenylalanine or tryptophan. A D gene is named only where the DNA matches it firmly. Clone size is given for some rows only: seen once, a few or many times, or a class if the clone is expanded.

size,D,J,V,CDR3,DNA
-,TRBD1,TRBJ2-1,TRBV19,CASSIRDRGRFGTYNEQFF,TGTGCCAGTAGTATCCGGGACAGGGGGCGGTTTGGGACTTACAATGAGCAGTTCTTC
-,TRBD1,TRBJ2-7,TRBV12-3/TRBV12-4,CASSFNRGLPPYEQYF,TGTGCCAGCAGTTTTAACAGGGGGCTTCCCCCCTACGAGCAGTACTTC
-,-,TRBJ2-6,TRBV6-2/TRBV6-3,CASTYGGAGANVLTF,TGTGCCAGCACCTACGGGGGCGCCGGGGCCAACGTCCTGACTTTC
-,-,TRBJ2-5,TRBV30,CAWNGRAGTQYF,TGTGCCTGGAATGGAAGGGCAGGGACCCAGTACTTC
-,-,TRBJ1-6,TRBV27,CASRSGESSYNSPLHF,TGTGCCAGCAGATCAGGGGAGAGCTCCTATAATTCACCCCTCCACTTT
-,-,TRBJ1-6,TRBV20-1,CSAREGTGNHNSPLHF,TGCAGTGCTAGAGAAGGAACAGGGAACCATAATTCACCCCTCCACTTT
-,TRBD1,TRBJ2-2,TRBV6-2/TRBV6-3,CASSWTGGVTGELFF,TGTGCCAGCAGCTGGACAGGGGGGGTTACCGGGGAGCTGTTTTTT
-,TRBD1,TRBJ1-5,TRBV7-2,CASNDRGSSNQPQHF,TGTGCCAGCAATGACAGGGGATCTAGCAATCAGCCCCAGCATTTT
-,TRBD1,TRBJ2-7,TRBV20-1,CSARTGGRVEQYF,TGCAGTGCTAGGACAGGGGGCAGGGTCGAGCAGTACTTC
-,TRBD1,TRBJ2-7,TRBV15,CATSDRDRRSYEQYF,TGTGCCACCAGCGACCGGGACAGGAGATCCTACGAGCAGTACTTC
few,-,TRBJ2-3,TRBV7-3,CASSITDTQYF,TGTGCCAGCAGCATAACAGATACGCAGTATTTT
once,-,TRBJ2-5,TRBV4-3,CASSQALRETQYF,TGCGCCAGCAGCCAAGCTCTAAGAGAGACCCAGTACTTC
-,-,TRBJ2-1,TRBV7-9,CAGNQYGGGSEQFF,TGTGCCGGAAATCAGTACGGCGGGGGCAGTGAGCAGTTCTTC
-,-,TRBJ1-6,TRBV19,CASSYRDSPLHF,TGTGCCAGTAGTTACCGAGATTCACCCCTCCACTTT
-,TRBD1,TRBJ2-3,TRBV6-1,CASRNRGPDTQYF,TGTGCCAGCCGAAACAGGGGGCCGGATACGCAGTATTTT
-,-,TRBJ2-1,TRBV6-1,CASRWDEYNEQFF,TGTGCCAGCAGATGGGACGAGTACAATGAGCAGTTCTTC
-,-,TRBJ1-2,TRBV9,CASSVVAGAGYGYTF,TGTGCCAGCAGCGTAGTGGCAGGGGCGGGCTATGGCTACACCTTC
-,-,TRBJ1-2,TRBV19,CASSVGTAGNYGYTF,TGTGCCAGTAGTGTTGGGACCGCTGGTAACTATGGCTACACCTTC
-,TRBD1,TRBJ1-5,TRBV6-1,CASRSPGGNQPQHF,TGTGCCAGCAGGAGCCCAGGGGGAAATCAGCCCCAGCATTTT
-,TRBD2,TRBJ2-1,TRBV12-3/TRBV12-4,CASSFYATGLAGTYNEQFF,TGTGCCAGCAGTTTCTATGCTACGGGACTAGCGGGAACCTACAATGAGCAGTTCTTC
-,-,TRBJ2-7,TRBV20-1,CSAVRGPKDYEQYF,TGCAGTGCTGTGCGGGGGCCCAAGGACTACGAGCAGTACTTC
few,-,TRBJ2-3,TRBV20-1,CSAGGSTDTQYF,TGCAGTGCGGGCGGTAGCACAGATACGCAGTATTTT
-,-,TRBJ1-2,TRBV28,CASSRRGGEGGYTF,TGTGCCAGCAGCCGACGGGGAGGGGAGGGTGGCTACACCTTC
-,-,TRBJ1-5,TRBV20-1,CSARVTGLGQPQHF,TGCAGTGCTAGGGTTACAGGGCTCGGGCAGCCCCAGCATTTT
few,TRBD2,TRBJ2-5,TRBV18,CASSLGLAGGRNQETQYF,TGTGCCAGCTCACTAGGACTAGCGGGGGGCCGCAACCAAGAGACCCAGTACTTC
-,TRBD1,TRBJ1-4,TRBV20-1,CSAAGTGSNGKLFF,TGCAGTGCGGCCGGGACAGGGTCTAATGGGAAACTGTTTTTT
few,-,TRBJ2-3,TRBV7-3,CASSLADTQYF,TGTGCCAGCAGCCTAGCAGATACGCAGTATTTT
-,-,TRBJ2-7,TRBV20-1,CRPQADGDYEQYF,TGCAGGCCACAAGCAGATGGGGACTACGAGCAGTACTTC
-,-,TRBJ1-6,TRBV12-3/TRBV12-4,CASSRDIYNSPLHF,TGTGCCAGCAGCCGGGACATCTATAATTCACCCCTCCACTTT
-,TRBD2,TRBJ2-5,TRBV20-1,CSARRGLAGNQETQYF,TGCAGTGCTAGACGGGGACTAGCGGGGAATCAAGAGACCCAGTACTTC
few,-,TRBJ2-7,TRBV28,CASSFSPGEQYF,TGTGCCAGCAGTTTTAGTCCCGGCGAGCAGTACTTC
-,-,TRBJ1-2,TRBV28,CASSLWPSVGGGYTF,TGTGCCAGCAGTTTATGGCCGTCGGTTGGTGGTGGCTACACCTTC
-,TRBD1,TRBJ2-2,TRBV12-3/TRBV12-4,CASSLGQGDTGELFF,TGTGCCAGCAGTTTAGGTCAGGGGGACACCGGGGAGCTGTTTTTT
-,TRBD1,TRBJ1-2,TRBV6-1,CASSPVGGDGYTF,TGTGCCAGCAGTCCTGTAGGGGGCGATGGCTACACCTTC
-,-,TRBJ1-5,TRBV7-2,CASSFVGEYQPQHF,TGTGCCAGCAGCTTTGTGGGGGAATATCAGCCCCAGCATTTT
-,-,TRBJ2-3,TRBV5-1,CASKEYSSSTDTQYF,TGCGCCAGCAAGGAATACAGTTCTAGCACAGATACGCAGTATTTT
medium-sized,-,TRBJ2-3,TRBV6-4,CASSDQFLGTDTQYF,TGTGCCAGCAGCGACCAATTTTTGGGCACAGATACGCAGTATTTT
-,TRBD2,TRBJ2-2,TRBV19,CASSSQRGGTGELFF,TGTGCCAGTAGTAGCCAGCGGGGGGGAACCGGGGAGCTGTTTTTT
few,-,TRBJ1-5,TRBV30,CAWSQELGNQPQHF,TGTGCCTGGAGCCAGGAGCTTGGGAATCAGCCCCAGCATTTT
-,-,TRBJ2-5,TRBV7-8,CASSLSRRAKETQYF,TGTGCCAGCAGCTTATCGCGGAGGGCAAAAGAGACCCAGTACTTC
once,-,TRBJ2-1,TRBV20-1,CSASDWARSYNEQFF,TGCAGTGCGAGCGACTGGGCCCGCTCCTACAATGAGCAGTTCTTC
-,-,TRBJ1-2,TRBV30,CAWGRDYGYTF,TGTGCCTGGGGCAGGGACTATGGCTACACCTTC
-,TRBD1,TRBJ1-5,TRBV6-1,CASSPTRDRGLGQPQHF,TGTGCCAGCAGTCCAACCCGGGACAGGGGGCTTGGGCAGCCCCAGCATTTT
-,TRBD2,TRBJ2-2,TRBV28,CASRRRGGGELFF,TGTGCCAGCAGACGGCGGGGGGGCGGGGAGCTGTTTTTT
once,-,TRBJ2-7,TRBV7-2,CASSAGGGGPYEQYF,TGTGCCAGCAGCGCAGGTGGGGGTGGACCCTACGAGCAGTACTTC
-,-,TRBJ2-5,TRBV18,CASSTRGETRYF,TGTGCCAGCTCGACGAGGGGGGAGACCCGGTACTTC
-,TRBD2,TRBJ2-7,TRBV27,CASRSASGGPVSYEQYF,TGTGCCAGCCGATCGGCTAGCGGGGGCCCTGTCTCCTACGAGCAGTACTTC